This T cell receptor beta chain was sequenced in a study of identical twins. General study findings and limits: Invariant populations such as MAIT and iNKT cells could partly muddle zero-insertion analyses.

This clonotype has a handful of counts. Its cognate antigen is unknown. This CDR3 region has 14 residues. Germline CDR1 is MDHEN and CDR2 is SYDVKM. Trimming took 3 bases from V and 9 from J; bases not matched to a gene: 6. All of the donors were Caucasians in good health. The cDNA had a unique molecular identifier and a template-switch universal primer site. TCRdb reprocessed the 5' RACE reads via MiXCR and lists one record per CDR3 protein. The sample consists of around 250,000 distinct CDR3 sequences, approximately 7% of them appearing once. The same specimen was also included in a second study, on yellow fever vaccine responses in identical twins. That source adds: Twins showed a vaccine T cell response that reportedly seemed partly convergent, partly personalized.

The sequenced material came from memory (CD45RO+) T cells sorted from blood. This clonotype was obtained from a young woman in good health. The V gene is TRBV28, the J gene TRBJ2-1, with 9 bases identical to TRBD2. The CDR3, as DNA: TGTGCCAGCAGTTTGGGGCGGGAGGGTTTTGAGCAGTTCTTC. Translating it yields CASSLGREGFEQFF.